The source of this TCR beta chain is a study of blood T cell repertoires in COVID-19. Whole-study context: PBMCs, B-cell-depleted T cells, or T cells were the source of the cDNA or gDNA that made up the material.

Clones were sequenced by immunoSEQ multiplex PCR, and TCRdb holds only the in-frame ones, with some missing. This sample yields approximately 100,000 clones, of which 80% to 95% are seen a single time; around 5.7% belongs to the top ten. The CDR3 is 11 residues long. The V and J ends lost 8 bases and 13 bases, in that order; junction bases with no gene match: 9. In germline, CDR1 is DFQATT, CDR2 SNEGSKA (reference sequence). Sequencing used peripheral blood. The chain couples TRBV20-1 to TRBJ2-1; 9 nucleotides match TRBD2. The clonotype originates from a man in his 70s with acute or convalescent COVID-19. The CDR3 spells CSRLSAGGQFF. DNA of the CDR3: TGCAGTCGCCTCTCAGCGGGAGGCCAGTTCTTC.